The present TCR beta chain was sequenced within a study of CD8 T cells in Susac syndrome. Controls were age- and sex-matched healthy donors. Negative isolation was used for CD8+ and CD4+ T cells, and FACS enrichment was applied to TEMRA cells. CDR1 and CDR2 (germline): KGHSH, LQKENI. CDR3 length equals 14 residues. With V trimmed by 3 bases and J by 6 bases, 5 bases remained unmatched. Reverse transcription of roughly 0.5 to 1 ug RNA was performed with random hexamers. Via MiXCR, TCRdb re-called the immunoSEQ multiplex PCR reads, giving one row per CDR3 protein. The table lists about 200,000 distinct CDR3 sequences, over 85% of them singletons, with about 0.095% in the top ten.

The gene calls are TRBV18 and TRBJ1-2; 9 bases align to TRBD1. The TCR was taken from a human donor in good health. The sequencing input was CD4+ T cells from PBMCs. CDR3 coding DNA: TGTGCCAGCTCACCCGACAGGGGGAGGAATGGCTACACCTTC. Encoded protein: CASSPDRGRNGYTF.